This TCR beta chain was sequenced in a study of blood T cell repertoires in COVID-19. Study at large: Specimens from acute and convalescent COVID-19 originated in the United States, Italy and Spain. Nucleic acid was either cDNA or gDNA, and it came from T cells, B-cell-depleted T cells, or PBMCs.

TCRdb's table, derived via immunoSEQ multiplex PCR, lists solely in-frame clones and lacks some. The repertoire holds approximately 290,000 clones, with 84% as singletons. Per germline, CDR1 MGHDK and CDR2 SYGVNS. The CDR3 is made up of 18 amino acids. The V end lost 4 bases, the J end lost 0 bases, and 20 bases lay between the germline ends. This clonotype originated in a person between 65 and 79 years old with COVID-19, enrolled during active disease. The specimen was peripheral blood. This chain links TRBV25-1 with TRBJ2-3; D is possibly TRBD1 (5 bases). The CDR3 region has the DNA TGTGCCAGCAGTGGCCCTAGGACGTCTTCAGGGAGCACAGATACGCAGTATTTT. As protein: CASSGPRTSSGSTDTQYF.